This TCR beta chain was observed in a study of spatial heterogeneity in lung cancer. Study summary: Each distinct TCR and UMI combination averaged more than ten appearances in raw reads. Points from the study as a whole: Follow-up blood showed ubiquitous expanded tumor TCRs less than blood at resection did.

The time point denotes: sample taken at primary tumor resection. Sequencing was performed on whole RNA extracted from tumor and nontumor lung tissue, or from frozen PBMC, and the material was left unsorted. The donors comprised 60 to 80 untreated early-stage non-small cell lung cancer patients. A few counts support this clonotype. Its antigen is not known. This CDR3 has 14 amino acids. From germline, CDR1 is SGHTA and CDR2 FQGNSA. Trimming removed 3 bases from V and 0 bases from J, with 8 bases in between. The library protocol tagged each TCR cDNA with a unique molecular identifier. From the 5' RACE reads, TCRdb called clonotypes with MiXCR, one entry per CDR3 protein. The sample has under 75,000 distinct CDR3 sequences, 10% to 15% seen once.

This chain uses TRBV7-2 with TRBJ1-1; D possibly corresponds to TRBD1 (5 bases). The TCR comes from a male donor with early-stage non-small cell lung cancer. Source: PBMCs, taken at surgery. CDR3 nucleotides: TGTGCCAGCAGCTTCGGGGCCTTGAACACTGAAGCTTTCTTT. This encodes CASSFGALNTEAFF.